This T cell receptor beta chain was documented in a study of regulatory T cells in long-lasting Graves disease. Looking at the study overall: Graves' cases, newly diagnosed, had used antithyroid drugs under 3 months. Study outcomes and limitations: Favored gene segments in persistent disease were TRBV28, TRBJ1-2 and TRBJ2-5.

This clonotype was detected many times. Its matching antigen is unknown. Described time point: newly diagnosed GD, antithyroid drugs for less than 3 months. Construction of the TCR library relied on RNA isolated from PBMCs. The CDR3 is 14 amino acids. From germline, CDR1 is MDHEN and CDR2 SYDVKM. V trimming: 7 bases; J trimming: 2 bases; junction bases outside the gene matches: 6. Building the TCR beta libraries relied on iRepertoire HTBI primers, and CDR3 regions underwent Arm-PCR. TCRdb itself ran the multiplex PCR reads through MiXCR, one entry per CDR3 protein. The sample carries about 530,000 distinct CDR3 sequences, approximately 16% recorded once. This sample also belongs to another study, concerning T cells in Graves' hyperthyroidism and ophthalmopathy.

V usage is TRBV28 and J usage is TRBJ2-5; 8 bases align to TRBD2. The specimen comprised peripheral blood mononuclear cells (PBMCs), sampled at new diagnosis, from a patient treated with antithyroid drugs. This TCR was sampled from a woman aged 35-60 years with Graves disease. The CDR3 DNA reads as TGTGCCAGCAACCGGGAGGGATTACAAGAGACCCAGTACTTC. It translates to CASNREGLQETQYF.